This passage covers 22 T cell receptor beta chains from one sample sequenced in a study of OX40 agonist ivuxolimab in advanced cancers. Profiled with immunoSEQ multiplex PCR; TCRdb holds only in-frame clones, not every one. This table holds 55,000 to 70,000 clones, over 65% found once. Specimen: CD4+ or CD8+ T cells sorted from blood, collected in a trial of the OX40 agonist ivuxolimab. The origin of the receptors is an adult with an advanced solid tumor such as melanoma, head and neck, liver or kidney cancer.

This clone was counted only a few times. V is TRBV7-9 and J is TRBJ1-6; D is possibly TRBD1 (6 bases). Germline CDR1 and CDR2: SEHNR and FQNEAQ (reference sequence). V gave up 5 bases and J gave up 7 bases, with 15 bases separating them. The CDR3 spans 15 residues. Here the CDR3 DNA reads TGTGCCAGCAGCATCTCCCAGGGGACAAATTCACCCCTCCACTTT. This codes for CASSISQGTNSPLHF.

The rearrangement joins TRBV29-1 to TRBJ2-5; TRBD2 matches 7 bases. The DNA end is more similar to TRBJ2-7, so the J call may be wrong. The CDR3 consists of 13 residues. Germline V gives CDR1 SQVTM, CDR2 ANQGSEA. CDR3 in DNA: TGCAGCGTACCGGGACCGGGGGGCTACGAGCAGTACTTC. Translation: CSVPGPGGYEQYF.

The J gene is TRBJ2-7, the V gene TRBV10-1, with 9 bases matching TRBD2. With V trimmed by 7 bases and J by 2 bases, 6 bases remained unmatched. Germline CDR1 is WNHNN and CDR2 is SYGVQD (reference sequence). The CDR3 has 14 residues. The CDR3 is CASIGGRVPYEQYF. CDR3 nucleotide sequence: TGCGCCAGCATCGGCGGGAGGGTCCCCTACGAGCAGTACTTC.

The chain carries TRBV9 and TRBJ2-3; the D gene is possibly TRBD2 (6 bases). Trimming took 5 bases from V and 2 from J, leaving 18 bases between them. The CDR3 length is 16 residues. Germline CDR1 SGDLS, CDR2 YYNGEE. This CDR3 is CASSDTRLDYTDTQYF. The CDR3 DNA follows: TGTGCCAGCAGTGATACACGACTAGACTACACAGATACGCAGTATTTT.

The V call is TRBV5-1, the J call TRBJ2-7, with D unresolved. The CDR3 covers 11 residues. V was cut by 2 bases and J by 7 bases, with 7 bases left in between. Per germline, CDR1 SGHRS and CDR2 YFSETQ. The CDR3 nucleotides read TGCGCCAGCAGCTTTAAGTCGGAGCAGTACTTC. Encoded protein: CASSFKSEQYF.

The rearrangement joins TRBV6-5 to TRBJ1-2; 8 nucleotides align to TRBD1. This CDR3 has 14 residues. The V gene end was trimmed by 6 bases and the J gene end by 0 bases; junction bases not matched to a gene: 3. Germline CDR1 reads MNHEY; CDR2 reads SVGAGI. The chain's CDR3 is CASRRTGSNYGYTF. The CDR3 DNA follows: TGTGCCAGCAGGCGGACAGGGTCTAACTATGGCTACACCTTC.

DNA for the CDR3: TGTGCCAGCAGCTCGATGGGGACTAGCATGGAGACGCAGTATTTT. Its translation: CASSSMGTSMETQYF. The rearrangement links TRBV7-8 to TRBJ2-3, with 9 bases fitting TRBD2. The CDR3 has 15 residues. The germline gives CDR1 SGHVS, CDR2 FQNEAQ. V shed 4 bases and J 9 bases; nucleotides not matched to a gene: 11.

This sequence joins TRBV7-2 and TRBJ1-2; a weak D match, TRBD1 (5 bases). Germline-derived CDR1 and CDR2 are SGHTA and FQGNSA. Trimming took 5 bases from V and 0 from J, leaving 10 bases between them. The CDR3 loop spans 14 amino acids. The CDR3 spells CASSVREANYGYTF. The CDR3 coding sequence is TGTGCCAGCAGCGTCAGGGAGGCTAACTATGGCTACACCTTC.

The chain couples TRBV30 to TRBJ1-1, with D perhaps matching TRBD1 (5 bases). Trimming removed 2 bases at V and 6 bases at J, with 13 bases between. Germline V gives CDR1 GTSNPN, CDR2 SVGIG (reference sequence). CDR3 length: 13 amino acids. The CDR3 DNA reads as TGTGCCTGGAGTTGGGGGTTGACTTCTGAAGCTTTCTTT. Translating gives CAWSWGLTSEAFF.

Here the CDR3 reads CASSLSLSGTLDYGYTF. The DNA for the CDR3 is TGTGCCAGCAGCTTATCGCTTAGTGGGACCCTAGACTATGGCTACACCTTC. The chain carries TRBV7-2 and TRBJ1-2, with D maybe TRBD1 (5 bases). The CDR3 has 17 amino acids. Per germline, CDR1 SGHTA and CDR2 FQGNSA. The ends were cut back, 2 bases at V and 3 bases at J, with 19 bases in the middle.

The rearrangement joins TRBV10-3 to TRBJ2-2; D is unresolved. The CDR3 consists of 12 residues. The germline V gene has CDR1 ENHRY and CDR2 SYGVKD. Deletions cut 10 bases from V and 6 bases from J, with 12 bases between. CDR3 amino acids: CATGPSAGELFF. DNA for the CDR3: TGTGCCACCGGACCCTCGGCCGGGGAGCTGTTTTTT.

The J gene is TRBJ2-7, the V gene TRBV11-2; 10 bases fit TRBD2. J lost 5 bases, V lost 5 bases, and 6 bases had no gene match. Per the germline V gene, CDR1 is SGHAT and CDR2 is FQNNGV. The CDR3 covers 14 residues. The CDR3 sequence is CASSLSGGADEQYF. The CDR3 DNA sequence: TGTGCCAGCAGCCTCAGCGGGGGGGCCGACGAGCAGTACTTC.

The V gene is TRBV15, the J gene TRBJ2-2, with a tentative D call TRBD1 (5 bases). Trimming took off 1 base at V and 0 bases at J, with 12 bases between the two ends. CDR3 length: 17 residues. CDR1 is LNHNV, CDR2 YYDKDF, per germline (reference sequence). CDR3 amino acids: CATSRVPGISNTGELFF. The CDR3 DNA sequence: TGTGCCACCAGCAGAGTCCCAGGGATATCGAACACCGGGGAGCTGTTTTTT.

This clone has ten or more counts. This sequence joins TRBV10-1 and TRBJ1-5, with 7 bases lining up with TRBD1. CDR1 and CDR2 from the germline V gene are WNHNN and SYGVQD (reference sequence). This CDR3 is built from 14 residues. Germline trimming cut 10 bases from V and 1 base from J; bases unmatched to any gene: 7. CDR3 DNA sequence: TGCGCCACCTCGGACAGGAGGAGCAATCAGCCCCAGCATTTT. Its translation: CATSDRRSNQPQHF.

J is TRBJ1-2 and V is TRBV5-6; the D gene is possibly TRBD1 (5 bases). CDR1 and CDR2 from the germline V gene are SGHDT and YYEEEE. The CDR3 is 16 residues long. The V and J ends lost 4 bases and 4 bases respectively, with 20 bases between them. Written as DNA, the CDR3 is TGTGCCAGCAGCCCAATCCCGGGGGTGCGTGGCTATGGCTACACCTTC. Its protein product is CASSPIPGVRGYGYTF.

The V and J genes are TRBV29-1 and TRBJ1-1; D remains unclear. CDR1 and CDR2 from the germline V gene are SQVTM and ANQGSEA. Trimming shortened V by 5 bases and J by 2 bases, and 9 bases separated the two germline ends. This CDR3 region has 12 residues. The CDR3 is CSVSEPNTEAFF. The CDR3 DNA sequence: TGCAGCGTTAGTGAGCCCAACACTGAAGCTTTCTTT. The variable domain in full, completed from reference TRBV29-1 and TRBJ1-1, reads SAVISQKPSRDICQRGTSLTIQCQVDSQVTMMFWYRQQPGQSLTLIATANQGSEATYESGFVIDKFPISRPNLTFSTLTVSNMSPEDSSIYLCSVSEPNTEAFFGQGTRLTVV.

A single count supports this clone. V and J are TRBV7-2 and TRBJ2-3; 9 bases align to TRBD2. The J segment lost 1 base and the V segment lost 5 bases, leaving 7 bases of the junction unmatched. CDR1 and CDR2 from the germline V gene are SGHTA and FQGNSA. CDR3 length equals 16 residues. CDR3 nucleotide sequence: TGTGCCAGCAGCGAAGCGTTAGCGGGGGGCACAGATACGCAGTATTTT. This encodes CASSEALAGGTDTQYF.

V gene TRBV2 combines with J gene TRBJ1-5; no firm D call. Germline CDR1 is SNHLY and CDR2 is FYNNEI. The CDR3 runs 16 residues. Trimming removed 3 bases from V and 6 bases from J, with 18 bases in between. In nucleotides, the CDR3 is TGTGCCAGCAGTGATAATGTCCGGCAGCGGGGTCAGCCCCAGCATTTT. Translation: CASSDNVRQRGQPQHF. Looking up the rest from reference TRBV2 and TRBJ1-5 gives the full variable domain: EPEVTQTPSHQVTQMGQEVILRCVPISNHLYFYWYRQILGQKVEFLVSFYNNEISEKSEIFDDQFSVERPDGSNFTLKIRSTKLEDSAMYFCASSDNVRQRGQPQHFGDGTRLSIL.

This chain uses TRBV4-2 with TRBJ2-2, with TRBD2 matching over 9 bases. Germline assignment: CDR1 LGHNA and CDR2 YNFKEQ. V lost 4 bases, J lost 1 base, and 13 bases stayed unmatched. The CDR3 runs to 19 residues. The CDR3 loop is CASSPRVAGAGMNTGELFF. CDR3 nucleotides: TGTGCCAGCAGCCCCCGGGTAGCGGGAGCGGGGATGAACACCGGGGAGCTGTTTTTT.

The rearrangement joins TRBV6-5 to TRBJ1-1; D is unclear. V dropped 5 bases and J dropped 4 bases, with 17 bases sitting between them. The germline gives CDR1 MNHEY, CDR2 SVGAGI. This CDR3 is built from 15 residues. CDR3 sequence (DNA): TGTGCCAGCAGTCACCCTCGACCGGGCGGCACTGAAGCTTTCTTT. Protein sequence: CASSHPRPGGTEAFF.

The chain is built from TRBV4-1 and TRBJ2-5, with 7 positions matching TRBD1. Losses at the gene ends were 5 bases for V and 0 bases for J; bases not matched to a gene: 6. The CDR3 has 15 residues. CDR1 is MGHRA and CDR2 is YSYEKL in the germline V gene. This CDR3 reads CASSGGQLYQETQYF. The CDR3, as DNA: TGCGCCAGCAGCGGGGGACAGTTGTACCAAGAGACCCAGTACTTC.

This chain uses TRBV5-1 with TRBJ1-3; 7 bases align to TRBD1. V lost 0 bases and J lost 0; bases outside the gene matches: 0. Germline loops: CDR1 SGHRS, CDR2 YFSETQ. The CDR3 length is 15 residues. The CDR3 region is CASSLAGGSGNTIYF. CDR3 nucleotides: TGCGCCAGCAGCTTGGCAGGGGGCTCTGGAAACACCATATATTTT.